Listed below are T cell receptor beta chains from one sample, sequenced in a study of blood T cell repertoires in COVID-19. Sequencing used immunoSEQ multiplex PCR; TCRdb keeps in-frame clones, though not all of them. The table lists about 220,000 clones, more than 75% of them singletons. The sample taken for sequencing was peripheral blood. The receptor source for this set is a man between 40 and 49 years old with active or convalescent COVID-19. Each CDR3 is given with its conserved first and last residue. Each record gives: J gene, D gene, V gene, clone size, CDR3 protein, CDR3 DNA. The D gene is left open where the match is weak. Clone sizes are given selectively: once, few, many, or a class where the clone is expanded.

TRBJ2-4,TRBD2,TRBV28,-,CASSPGLAGKNIQYF,TGTGCCAGCAGCCCGGGACTAGCGGGGAAAAACATTCAGTACTTC
TRBJ2-7,-,TRBV9,-,CASSSSDYEQYF,TGTGCCAGCAGCTCTAGTGACTACGAGCAGTACTTC
TRBJ1-1,TRBD1,TRBV30,-,CAYLQGYLGEAFF,TGTGCCTACCTACAGGGGTACCTAGGTGAAGCTTTCTTT
TRBJ2-5,TRBD2,TRBV5-4,-,CASSFGAGEETQYF,TGTGCCAGCAGCTTCGGGGCGGGGGAAGAGACCCAGTACTTC
TRBJ1-1,TRBD1,TRBV25-1,-,CANSEPRQGNTEAFF,TGTGCCAACAGTGAACCCCGACAGGGGAACACTGAAGCTTTCTTT
TRBJ1-2,-,TRBV14,few,CASSQSGFSYGYTF,TGTGCCAGCAGCCAGTCAGGGTTTTCCTATGGCTACACCTTC
TRBJ1-5,-,TRBV6-1,-,CASSEGSVSRQPQHF,TGTGCCAGCAGTGAAGGATCGGTGTCTCGTCAGCCCCAGCATTTT
TRBJ2-7,-,TRBV6-2/TRBV6-3,-,CASSKRGTSSYEQYF,TGTGCCAGCAGCAAAAGGGGGACCTCTTCCTACGAGCAGTACTTC
TRBJ2-2,TRBD2,TRBV5-1,-,CASSLSGQSPVKASGTTGELFF,TGCGCCAGCAGCTTGAGCGGGCAGAGCCCCGTGAAGGCTAGCGGGACCACCGGGGAGCTGTTTTTT
TRBJ1-1,TRBD1,TRBV20-1,-,CSASSPGQASTEAFF,TGCAGTGCTAGTTCCCCTGGACAGGCGTCCACTGAAGCTTTCTTT